What follows is one T cell receptor (beta chain) and its context. The antigen remains unidentified. The J segment lost 12 bases and the V segment lost 4 bases, leaving 13 bases of the junction unmatched. Germline V lookup: CDR1 SGHRS, CDR2 YFSETQ. There are 14 residues in the CDR3. This record comes from a study of OX40 agonist ivuxolimab in advanced cancers. Study information: All patients had ivuxolimab intravenously every 2 weeks at 0.01 to 10 mg/kg. General study points: Compared with others, partial responders at 0.1-3.0 mg/kg displayed clonal expansion among the lowest. Blood T cells, both CD4+ and CD8+, expanded clonally by week 6 at 0.1 to 3.0 mg/kg. Researchers did not determine the expanded peripheral T cells' antigen specificity.

Here immunoSEQ multiplex PCR was the method, and the copy in TCRdb shows in-frame clones only, minus some. The table lists 50,000 to 75,000 clones, around 87% of them singletons. Sequencing was performed on CD4+ or CD8+ T cells sorted from blood, taken in a trial of the OX40 agonist ivuxolimab. The TCR originated in an adult with an advanced solid tumor such as melanoma, head and neck, liver or kidney cancer. The chain has TRBV5-1 and TRBJ2-1, with 7 positions matching TRBD2. CDR3 loop: CASSITPGTIGQFF. In DNA, the CDR3 is TGCGCCAGCAGCATCACGCCCGGGACTATAGGGCAGTTCTTC.